The clone carrying this T cell receptor (beta chain) has at least ten counts. What it binds is not known. The entry originates in a study of T cells in Graves' hyperthyroidism and ophthalmopathy. Findings and limits, study-wide: Ophthalmopathy prediction by the model preceded onset by a median roughly 6.3 months. The majority of expanded thyroid clonotypes above 0.001 also appeared in blood.

Patients showing uncontrolled infection, other autoimmune disease, pregnancy or lactation were ineligible. Diagnosis relied on clinical symptoms, serum thyroxine and TRAb, thyroid ultrasound and orbital computed tomography. There were TCR beta CDR3 regions amplified from RNA transcripts. In the first-round RT-PCR of the TCR CDR3, the HTBI primer set was used. One entry per CDR3 protein results from TCRdb running MiXCR on the multiplex PCR reads. Seen here are 550,000 to 700,000 distinct CDR3 sequences, approximately 44% observed once, and the top ten hold around 19%. The sequencing input was peripheral blood or thyroid tissue (not recorded which). This clonotype was sampled from an adult woman with Graves' disease, either hyperthyroidism or ophthalmopathy (not recorded which).

CDR3 sequence: CASSLGQPNTEAFF. In DNA form, the CDR3 reads TGTGCCAGCAGCTTAGGGCAGCCTAACACTGAAGCTTTCTTT. J is TRBJ1-1 and V is TRBV7-2; D unclear. The CDR3 covers 14 residues. V lost 1 base and J 2 bases, leaving 8 bases between the germline ends. CDR1 is SGHTA, CDR2 FQGNSA, per germline.